This is a list of T cell receptor beta chains from one sample in a study of cytomegalovirus exposure and HLA in healthy donors. This table comes from immunoSEQ multiplex PCR, and its TCRdb copy is limited to in-frame clones, with some not included. This table has around 90,000 clones, around three quarters appearing once. Source material: PBMCs. The receptors derive from a man aged 30-40 years in good health and CMV-seronegative. Both conserved end residues are part of each CDR3. A D gene is named only where the DNA matches it firmly. Only part of the rows carry a size: once, few, many, or a class if the clone is expanded.

>NA|TRBJ2-3|NA|TRBV7-3
TGTGCCAGCAGCCCCCAGGGTTTGTCGTCCACAGATACGCAGTATTTT
CASSPQGLSSTDTQYF
>once|TRBJ1-2|NA|TRBV7-9
TGTGCCAGCAGCTTAGTGTTGGCTGACTATGGCTACACCTTC
CASSLVLADYGYTF
>NA|TRBJ2-2|TRBD1|TRBV7-2
TGTGCCAGCAGCTTAGCCGACAGGGTTTCGAACACCGGGGAGCTGTTTTTT
CASSLADRVSNTGELFF
>NA|TRBJ2-7|NA|TRBV7-2
TGTGCCAGCAGCGGCCCGCTTTTCCCCTACGAGCAGTACTTC
CASSGPLFPYEQYF
>NA|TRBJ1-6|TRBD1|TRBV7-6
TGTGCCAGCACTCCGGGACAGGGAGATTCACCCCTCCACTTT
CASTPGQGDSPLHF
>NA|TRBJ1-6|TRBD1|TRBV6-5
TGTGCCAGCAGTTATCGGGGACAGAGCTATAATTCACCCCTCCACTTT
CASSYRGQSYNSPLHF
>NA|TRBJ1-3|NA|TRBV18
TGTGCCAGCTCACCACTAACAGGGTTAGCTGGAAACACCATATATTTT
CASSPLTGLAGNTIYF
>NA|TRBJ1-5|TRBD1|TRBV19
TGTGCCAGTAGTATAGACACCAGGGGGATGAGGAATCAGCCCCAGCATTTT
CASSIDTRGMRNQPQHF
>NA|TRBJ2-7|TRBD2|TRBV2
TGTGCCAGCAGCCGACTAGCGGGGGGTTCCTACGAGCAGTACTTC
CASSRLAGGSYEQYF
>NA|TRBJ1-2|NA|TRBV6-5
TGTGCCAGCAGTTACTCGACATCCGGGAGTTACTATGGCTACACCTTC
CASSYSTSGSYYGYTF
>NA|TRBJ2-1|TRBD1|TRBV28
TGTGCCAGCAGTTTACAGGGGGCCTACAATGAGCAGTTCTTC
CASSLQGAYNEQFF
>NA|TRBJ1-5|TRBD1|TRBV7-8
TGTGCCAGCAGCGAACGACAGGGGGCCAGCCTTGGCAATCAGCCCCAGCATTTT
CASSERQGASLGNQPQHF
>NA|TRBJ1-1|NA|TRBV9
TGTGCCAGCAGCGTAGATGGGAGGGTCTGGAACACTGAAGCTTTCTTT
CASSVDGRVWNTEAFF
>NA|TRBJ1-1|NA|TRBV5-6
TGTGCCAGCAGCTTGTTACAGGGACCGAACACTGAAGCTTTCTTT
CASSLLQGPNTEAFF
>NA|TRBJ1-1|NA|TRBV5-1
TGCGCCAGCAGCTTGGAGCTAGGGACACTTAACACTGAAGCTTTCTTT
CASSLELGTLNTEAFF
>NA|TRBJ1-4|NA|TRBV6-6
TGTGCCAGCTCTGGGGCAGGGGTAAATGAAAAACTGTTTTTT
CASSGAGVNEKLFF
>NA|TRBJ1-1|NA|TRBV4-1
TGCGCCAGCAGCCAAGGAGGGAGGGTCCCTGAAGCTTTCTTT
CASSQGGRVPEAFF
>few|TRBJ2-1|NA|TRBV5-4
TGTGCCAGCAGTTACATTTATGAGCAGTTCTTC
CASSYIYEQFF
>NA|TRBJ1-3|NA|TRBV6-6
TGTGCCAGCTCACAAGACAGACACTCTGGAAACACCATATATTTT
CASSQDRHSGNTIYF
>NA|TRBJ2-7|TRBD1|TRBV27
TGTGCCAGCAGTGTAGGGACAGGGGGCCGGGAGCAGTACTTC
CASSVGTGGREQYF
>NA|TRBJ1-3|NA|TRBV11-2
TGTGCCAGCAGCTTAGATCGGGGAAACACCATATATTTT
CASSLDRGNTIYF
>few|TRBJ2-3|NA|TRBV7-9
TGTGCCAGCAGCTTACTCGGTGATACGCAGTATTTT
CASSLLGDTQYF
>NA|TRBJ1-3|NA|TRBV25-1
TGTGCCAGTACGACAGGAAGCTCTGGAAACACCATATATTTT
CASTTGSSGNTIYF
>NA|TRBJ1-2|NA|TRBV27
TGTGCCAGCAGACAGGGAACTAGTAACTATGGCTACACCTTC
CASRQGTSNYGYTF
>NA|TRBJ2-3|TRBD2|TRBV6-6
TGTGCCAGCAGTTATAGTAGCGGGAGGGCCGCAGATACGCAGTATTTT
CASSYSSGRAADTQYF
>NA|TRBJ2-1|TRBD2|TRBV6-1
TGTGCCAGCCGGGTAGCGGGAGGAGAAGAGCAGTTCTTC
CASRVAGGEEQFF
>NA|TRBJ1-6|TRBD1|TRBV27
TGTGCCAGCAGTGCTAGACCGGGACAGGGAAGCTCACCCCTCCACTTT
CASSARPGQGSSPLHF
>NA|TRBJ1-4|NA|TRBV28
TGTGCCAGCAGCCTCACCCGGGCAGGGGTGATTGAACTGTTTTTT
CASSLTRAGVIELFF
>NA|TRBJ1-2|NA|TRBV19
TGTGCCAGTAGTGTCGGCGGAGGGTACGTCTATGGCTACACCTTC
CASSVGGGYVYGYTF
>NA|TRBJ2-7|NA|TRBV13
TGTGCCAGCAGCCGAACGGGGGTTGACCTGCGCGAGCAGTACTTC
CASSRTGVDLREQYF
>NA|TRBJ1-2|TRBD1|TRBV11-3
TGTGCCAGCAGCCTTACCCAAGGGGGCAGTGGAGGCTACACCTTC
CASSLTQGGSGGYTF
>NA|TRBJ1-1|TRBD1|TRBV28
TGTGCCACCCGGGACAGACTCGCGAACACTGAAGCTTTCTTT
CATRDRLANTEAFF
>NA|TRBJ1-2|TRBD1|TRBV5-1
TGCGCCAGCAGCTCGACAGGGGGCGCCGACTATGGCTACACCTTC
CASSSTGGADYGYTF
>once|TRBJ2-1|TRBD2|TRBV11-3
TGTGCCAGCAGTTGGCCGGGACTAGGGAGCAATGAGCAGTTCTTC
CASSWPGLGSNEQFF
>NA|TRBJ2-2|NA|TRBV9
TGTGCCAGCAGCGTTCTAGGGGACACCGGGGAGCTGTTTTTT
CASSVLGDTGELFF
>NA|TRBJ1-5|NA|TRBV19
TGTGCCAGTAGTATCTTTCGGGACAATAATCAGCCCCAGCATTTT
CASSIFRDNNQPQHF
>NA|TRBJ2-5|NA|TRBV5-1
TGCGCCAGCTCCAGGGGGGAGTTGCAAGAGACCCAGTACTTC
CASSRGELQETQYF
>NA|TRBJ1-1|NA|TRBV29-1
TGCAGCGTTGAATTTTCGAGATTTGAAGTTTCGAACACTGAAGCTTTCTTT
CSVEFSRFEVSNTEAFF
>NA|TRBJ1-5|TRBD1|TRBV19
TGTGCCAGTAAATCCACCGACAGGGCCTACAATCAGCCCCAGCATTTT
CASKSTDRAYNQPQHF
>once|TRBJ2-3|TRBD2|TRBV4-3
TGCGCCAGCAGCCAGGGAGGACTAGCGGGCACAGATACGCAGTATTTT
CASSQGGLAGTDTQYF
>few|TRBJ1-6|NA|TRBV6-5
TGTGCCAGCAGAATCCAGGGTTGGGATTCACCCCTCCACTTT
CASRIQGWDSPLHF
>NA|TRBJ2-7|NA|TRBV29-1
TGCAGCGTTGAGACGCCAGGTTTCGAGCAGTACTTC
CSVETPGFEQYF
>NA|TRBJ2-3|NA|TRBV5-1
TGCGCCAGCAGCCCCCGGACAGCTAACACAGATACGCAGTATTTT
CASSPRTANTDTQYF
>NA|TRBJ1-2|NA|TRBV6-1
TGTGCCAGCGGTACAGTCACCTATGGCTACACCTTC
CASGTVTYGYTF
>NA|TRBJ2-1|TRBD2|TRBV5-1
TGCGCCAGCAGCTTGGCCCAGCGGGAGTACGGTGAGCAGTTCTTC
CASSLAQREYGEQFF
>NA|TRBJ2-1|NA|TRBV9
TGTGCCAGCAGCGTTGCGGGTTTAAATGAGCAGTTCTTC
CASSVAGLNEQFF
>NA|TRBJ1-5|TRBD1|TRBV7-9
TGTGCCAGCAGCTTCGGGGACAGAAATCAGCCCCAGCATTTT
CASSFGDRNQPQHF
>NA|TRBJ2-2|NA|TRBV12-2
TGTGCAAGTCGCTTAGTGGGTGGGGGAGGGGCCGGGGAGCTGTTTTTT
CASRLVGGGGAGELFF
>NA|TRBJ1-4|NA|TRBV11-2
TGTGCCAGCAGCTCCATGGAGCCAGGGCTTTGGAATGAAAAACTGTTTTTT
CASSSMEPGLWNEKLFF
>NA|TRBJ2-5|NA|TRBV5-1
TGCGCCAGCAGCTCTACAGGGACCCAAGAGACCCAGTACTTC
CASSSTGTQETQYF